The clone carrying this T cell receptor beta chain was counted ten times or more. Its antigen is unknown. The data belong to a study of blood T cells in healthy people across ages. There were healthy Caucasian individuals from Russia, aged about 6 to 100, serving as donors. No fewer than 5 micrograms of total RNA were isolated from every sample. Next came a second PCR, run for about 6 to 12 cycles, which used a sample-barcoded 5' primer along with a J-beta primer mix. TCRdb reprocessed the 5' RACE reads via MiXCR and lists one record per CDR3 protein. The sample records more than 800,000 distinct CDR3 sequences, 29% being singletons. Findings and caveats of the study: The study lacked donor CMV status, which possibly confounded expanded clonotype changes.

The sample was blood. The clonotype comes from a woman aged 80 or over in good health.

CDR3: CSARAGTSKETQYF. The DNA for the CDR3 is TGCAGTGCTAGAGCCGGGACTAGCAAAGAGACCCAGTACTTC. The V and J genes are TRBV20-1 and TRBJ2-5; 9 nucleotides line up with TRBD2. V trimming: 1 base; J trimming: 3 bases; junction bases outside the gene matches: 3. Germline V lookup: CDR1 DFQATT, CDR2 SNEGSKA (reference sequence). There are 14 residues in the CDR3.